Described below is a single TCR beta chain sequence and its context. This record belongs to a study of cytomegalovirus exposure and HLA in healthy donors. Repertoires were generated with immunoSEQ multiplex PCR, while TCRdb's copy carries only in-frame clones and drops some. The profile shows more than 150,000 clones, roughly 80% of them singletons. The sequencing input was PBMCs. The clonotype was recovered from a woman between 18 and 29 years old in good health and CMV-seropositive.

CDR3 coding DNA: TGTGCCAGCAGAGTACAGGGATATAATTCACCCCTCCACTTT. Translating gives CASRVQGYNSPLHF. The chain recombines TRBV27 with TRBJ1-6; D possibly corresponds to TRBD1 (6 bases). The CDR3 extends over 14 amino acids. Germline CDR1 and CDR2: MNHEY and SMNVEV (reference sequence). Trimming cost V 6 bases and J 4 bases, with 10 bases left between them.